Included here is one TCR beta chain sequence, with context. Its specificity is unknown. PCR used 60 Vbeta primers and 13 Jbeta primers. Profiling relied on immunoSEQ multiplex PCR, and the TCRdb table lists in-frame clones only, not all of them. The table includes 150,000 or so clones, around 77% detected once. This sample stems from a study of cytomegalovirus exposure and HLA in healthy donors. Across the whole study: Assignment to the Caucasian-associated ancestry cluster applied to around 76% of the 350 to 500 genotyped donors. Study-level points and caveats: Cytomegalovirus association was assigned to 150 to 200 TCR beta chains. In vitro assays verified that a few CMV-associated chains recognized CMV antigens specifically.

Looked up from germline, CDR1 is SGHRS and CDR2 is YFSETQ. V lost 0 bases, J lost 5 bases, and 8 bases stayed unmatched. The CDR3 consists of 16 residues. This clonotype was obtained from a male donor in good health and CMV-seropositive. The sequenced material came from PBMCs. V is TRBV5-1 and J is TRBJ1-2, with TRBD1 identical over 9 bases. DNA for the CDR3: TGCGCCAGCAGCTTGGGTGGACAGGGGATTCCATATGGCTACACCTTC. Protein sequence: CASSLGGQGIPYGYTF.